Detailed here is one TCR beta chain. Its matching antigen is unknown. The healthy adult donors were HIV-negative and reported no recent acute infections or vaccinations. This table comes from immunoSEQ multiplex PCR, and its TCRdb copy is limited to in-frame clones, with some not included. The sample has 2 million to 2.5 million clones; over 85% are singletons. This sample is drawn from a study of shared clonotypes between healthy human individuals. Whole-study results and caveats: Generally, estimated richness proved larger in naive subsets than it did in memory subsets. Non-shared clonotypes had lower generation probabilities than those shared by all four donors. A few donors showed sharing of about 5.5% of naive CD4 clonotypes.

V gave up 3 bases and J gave up 0 bases, with 9 bases separating them. Germline V lookup: CDR1 MDHEN, CDR2 SYDVKM. The CDR3 loop spans 15 amino acids. This receptor was taken from a man aged 18 to 29 in good health. Some clones in this sample may be carry-over from other donors' samples. The chain joins TRBV28 to TRBJ2-1; TRBD2 might be the D (5 bases). Sequences were obtained from naive CD4+ T cells from PBMCs. Subset of the sample: CD45RA+ positively selected. CDR3 in amino acids: CASSFSGISYNEQFF. The DNA for the CDR3 is TGTGCCAGCAGTTTCAGCGGTATCTCCTACAATGAGCAGTTCTTC.